Below are 3 T cell receptor beta chains sequenced from a single sample in a study of T cell responses to AZD1222 COVID-19 vaccine. Libraries were prepared by immunoSEQ multiplex PCR; TCRdb keeps only in-frame clonotypes and omits some of them. In the table there are about 130,000 clones, about 86% of which are singletons. This specimen was peripheral blood, taken on day 0 of AZD1222 vaccination. The receptor source for this set is an adult in good health.

This sequence joins TRBV3-1 (or the pseudogene TRBV3-2) and TRBJ2-1; D uncertain. The CDR3 contains 15 residues. The germline V gene has CDR1 LGHDT and CDR2 YNNKEL (reference sequence). V was trimmed by 4 bases and J by 3 bases, leaving 13 bases between them. The CDR3: CASSLEASVYNEQFF. The CDR3 bases are TGTGCCAGCAGCCTTGAAGCCAGCGTCTACAATGAGCAGTTCTTC.

The chain has TRBV7-2 and TRBJ2-3; maybe TRBD1 (6 bases). Germline-derived CDR1 and CDR2 are SGHTA and FQGNSA. The CDR3 covers 14 residues. V was pared by 7 bases and J by 3 bases, with 14 bases between. In nucleotides, the CDR3 is TGTGCCAGCACCGACTCCGGACAGACAGATACGCAGTATTTT. Residues: CASTDSGQTDTQYF.

This chain uses TRBV9 with TRBJ1-6, with D perhaps matching TRBD1 (5 bases). The CDR3 spans 14 residues. V dropped 6 bases and J dropped 9 bases, with 16 bases sitting between them. Per the germline V gene, CDR1 is SGDLS and CDR2 is YYNGEE. The CDR3 is CASTPSRVGSPLHF. Here the CDR3 DNA reads TGTGCCAGCACCCCCTCCAGGGTCGGTTCACCCCTCCACTTT.